This passage covers 27 T cell receptor beta chains from one sample sequenced in a study of blood T cell repertoires in COVID-19 (dated by TCRdb to the early 2020s). Library preparation used the immunoSEQ multiplex PCR assay. Held by TCRdb, this immuneACCESS table contains in-frame sequences only and omits some clones. Under half of the omission traces to an unresolved V gene where checked; the cause of the rest is unknown. The sample profile shows 62,000 or so clones; 80% to 90% of them were found once. The top ten clonotypes cover 2.5% to 3% of the sample. Sequencing was performed on peripheral blood. Receptor source: a man aged 50 to 60 with acute or convalescent COVID-19.

This chain connects TRBV9 to TRBJ2-3; 14 nucleotides match TRBD2. CDR3 size: 18 residues. V lost 4 bases to trimming and J lost 4 bases; unmatched junction nucleotides: 11. CDR1 is SGDLS and CDR2 is YYNGEE in the germline V gene. The CDR3 DNA reads TGTGCCAGCAGCCCCCGACTAGCGGGAGGGCCGGACGCAGATACGCAGTATTTT. This translates into CASSPRLAGGPDADTQYF.

The V call is TRBV7-2, the J call TRBJ1-5, with 7 nucleotides matching TRBD1. The V segment lost 1 base and the J segment 6 bases; nucleotides outside the gene matches: 3. Germline lookup yields CDR1 SGHTA and CDR2 FQGNSA. The CDR3 contains 14 residues. CDR3: CASSLDRGGQPQHF. The CDR3 DNA sequence: TGTGCCAGCAGCTTAGACAGGGGAGGTCAGCCCCAGCATTTT.

The rearrangement uses TRBV2 and TRBJ2-2, with TRBD1 matching over 8 bases. Germline V gives CDR1 SNHLY, CDR2 FYNNEI. The CDR3 runs 14 residues. V lost 5 bases and J lost 5; bases outside the gene matches: 4. The CDR3 protein is CASSPTGVTGELFF. The CDR3 DNA is TGTGCCAGCAGTCCGACAGGGGTTACCGGGGAGCTGTTTTTT.

The rearrangement links TRBV3-1 (or the pseudogene TRBV3-2) to TRBJ1-2; 7 bases match TRBD1. Germline V gives CDR1 LGHDT, CDR2 YNNKEL (reference sequence). J lost 6 bases, V lost 0 bases, and 10 bases had no gene match. The CDR3 covers 16 residues. Here the CDR3 reads CASSQEGQGGRNGYTF. Here the CDR3 DNA reads TGTGCCAGCAGCCAAGAGGGCCAGGGGGGCAGAAATGGCTACACCTTC.

This clone was seen only once. Here the CDR3 DNA reads TGTGCCACCAGTGAGCCGACTAGCGGGAACTCAGATACGCAGTATTTT. This gives the protein CATSEPTSGNSDTQYF. This chain joins TRBV24-1 and TRBJ2-3, with 11 bases lining up with TRBD2. Germline V gene lookup returns CDR1 KGHDR and CDR2 SFDVKD. The CDR3 is 16 residues long. With V trimmed by 4 bases and J by 4 bases, 6 bases remained unmatched.

Only a few counts were recorded for this clone. V is TRBV5-5 and J is TRBJ2-6; weak D call: TRBD1 (6 bases). V dropped 4 bases and J dropped 1 base, with 15 bases sitting between them. The CDR3 is 17 amino acids. The germline gives CDR1 SGHKS, CDR2 YYEKEE (reference sequence). CDR3 coding DNA: TGTGCCAGCAGCGTAGTGGCAGGGGTTTCTGGGGCCAACGTCCTGACTTTC. The encoded protein is CASSVVAGVSGANVLTF.

The chain links TRBV2 to TRBJ1-2, with D possibly being TRBD1 (5 bases). The CDR3 spans 12 residues. Trimming removed 3 bases from V and 10 bases from J, with 12 bases in between. Germline V gene data show CDR1 as SNHLY and CDR2 as FYNNEI. Here the CDR3 reads CASSDQGWAYTF. In DNA, the CDR3 is TGTGCCAGCAGTGATCAGGGTTGGGCCTACACCTTC.

The CDR3, as DNA: TGCGCCAGCAGCTTACCAGCGGGAGCCGTCAATGAGCAGTTCTTC. The encoded protein is CASSLPAGAVNEQFF. The chain combines TRBV5-1 with TRBJ2-1; 8 bases align to TRBD2. V lost 2 bases, J lost 6 bases, and 7 bases stayed unmatched. Germline assignment: CDR1 SGHRS and CDR2 YFSETQ. The CDR3 sequence is 15 residues long.

The chain employs TRBV19 and TRBJ1-3; a weak D match, TRBD1 (6 bases). Germline loops: CDR1 LNHDA, CDR2 SQIVND (reference sequence). The V end lost 5 bases, the J end lost 0 bases, and 11 bases lay between the germline ends. This CDR3 has 15 amino acids. CDR3 nucleotides: TGTGCCAGTAGTGGGGGCCGACCCTCTGGAAACACCATATATTTT. Protein product: CASSGGRPSGNTIYF.

The V call is TRBV9, the J call TRBJ2-2; 9 bases match TRBD1. The junction had 7 bases not matched to a gene; V was cut back by 2 bases and J by 5 bases. Per germline, CDR1 SGDLS and CDR2 YYNGEE. The CDR3 is 16 residues long. The CDR3 DNA reads TGTGCCAGCAGCGTTGCCGCGGGACAGGGTACCGGGGAGCTGTTTTTT. As protein: CASSVAAGQGTGELFF.

Worth noting for this clone: The same CDR3 arises from other DNA sequences in this sample as well. The V gene is TRBV18, the J gene TRBJ1-6; 7 bases match TRBD1. The CDR3 contains 14 residues. Germline V gene data show CDR1 as KGHSH and CDR2 as LQKENI. V dropped 4 bases and J dropped 7; count of bases not matched to a gene: 4. The CDR3 nucleotides read TGTGCCAGCTCACAGGACAGGACAAATTCACCCCTCCACTTT. Translation gives CASSQDRTNSPLHF.

The CDR3 DNA reads as TGTGCCATATCGGGACAGGAGCGAATCACAGATACGCAGTATTTT. This codes for CAISGQERITDTQYF. This sequence joins TRBV10-3 and TRBJ2-3; 8 nucleotides align to TRBD1. Germline V gene sequence: CDR1 ENHRY, CDR2 SYGVKD. V gave up 9 bases and J gave up 2 bases; unmatched junction bases: 10. The CDR3 runs to 15 residues.

This clone was found a few times. The genes are TRBV20-1 and TRBJ1-1; no definite D call. Germline V gene lookup returns CDR1 DFQATT and CDR2 SNEGSKA (reference sequence). The V end lost 3 bases, the J end lost 3 bases, and 11 bases lay between the germline ends. The CDR3 has 13 residues. The chain's CDR3 is CSASPQTDTEAFF. CDR3 DNA: TGCAGTGCTAGTCCACAGACGGACACTGAAGCTTTCTTT.

The chain is built from TRBV7-9 and TRBJ1-1; the D is unclear. Germline V lookup: CDR1 SEHNR, CDR2 FQNEAQ (reference sequence). The CDR3 is 15 amino acids. Trimming stripped 1 base from V and 0 bases from J, with 9 bases between. CDR3 sequence: CASSLGAGMNTEAFF. Here the CDR3 DNA reads TGTGCCAGCAGCTTAGGTGCAGGCATGAACACTGAAGCTTTCTTT.

This clone appeared a single time. This chain connects TRBV29-1 to TRBJ2-2; 10 bases align to TRBD2. From germline, CDR1 is SQVTM and CDR2 ANQGSEA. This CDR3 spans 16 amino acids. The trim removed 4 bases at V and 5 bases at J, leaving 10 bases unmatched. CDR3 amino acids: CSVVLAGGPGTGELFF. The CDR3 DNA follows: TGCAGCGTTGTCTTAGCGGGAGGACCGGGTACCGGGGAGCTGTTTTTT.

The chain has TRBV28 and TRBJ2-5; 7 nucleotides agree with TRBD1. Germline values: CDR1 MDHEN, CDR2 SYDVKM. The CDR3 is made up of 16 amino acids. J gave up 0 bases and V 2 bases, and 6 bases lay outside the gene matches. CDR3 sequence reads: CASSLGGDSNQETQYF. CDR3 coding DNA: TGTGCCAGCAGTTTAGGTGGGGACAGTAACCAAGAGACCCAGTACTTC.

This chain links TRBV5-8 with TRBJ2-1, with TRBD2 identical over 10 bases. V shed 1 base and J 16 bases; nucleotides not matched to a gene: 8. The germline CDR1 and CDR2 sequences are SGHTS and YDEGEE. The CDR3 runs 13 residues. CDR3 DNA sequence: TGTGCCAGCAGCTTGTCCCTAGCGGGAGATCTTTTCTTC. Amino acids: CASSLSLAGDLFF.

This chain connects TRBV5-4 to TRBJ1-1, with TRBD1 matching over 10 bases. The germline gives CDR1 SGHNT, CDR2 YYREEE (reference sequence). V was clipped by 4 bases and J by 6 bases; unmatched bases: 6. The length of the CDR3 is 14 residues. CDR3 coding DNA: TGTGCCAGCAGCGCCCGGGACAGGGGCGCTGAAGCTTTCTTT. It is translated as CASSARDRGAEAFF.

This chain links TRBV4-3 with TRBJ2-1; possibly TRBD1 for D (5 bases). Trimming cost V 4 bases and J 4 bases, with 8 bases left between them. CDR3 length: 13 residues. Germline assignment: CDR1 LGHNA and CDR2 YSLEER. The CDR3 spells CASSLTVYNEQFF. CDR3 sequence (DNA): TGCGCCAGCAGCCTGACAGTTTACAATGAGCAGTTCTTC.

The chain has TRBV12-3 or TRBV12-4 and TRBJ1-5; D is unresolved. CDR3 length equals 13 residues. Trimming stripped 6 bases from V and 2 bases from J, with 8 bases between. For the CDR3, the DNA is TGTGCCAGCAGCCGATCGGGCAATCAGCCCCAGCATTTT. As protein: CASSRSGNQPQHF.

The chain is built from TRBV6-2 or TRBV6-3 and TRBJ2-5, with D possibly TRBD2 on 7 matching bases. V was trimmed by 2 bases and J by 5 bases, leaving 15 bases between them. Germline V gene data show CDR1 as MNHEY and CDR2 as SVGEGT. CDR3 length: 15 amino acids. The CDR3 loop is CASSYLAEGGETQYF. In DNA form, the CDR3 reads TGTGCCAGCAGTTACCTAGCGGAAGGGGGTGAGACCCAGTACTTC.

This clone showed up just once. This chain's CDR3 is CASSGNKQSGNTEAFF. DNA of the CDR3: TGTGCCAGCAGCGGCAACAAGCAAAGCGGGAACACTGAAGCTTTCTTT. The chain couples TRBV9 to TRBJ1-1; D remains unclear. Germline CDR1 SGDLS, CDR2 YYNGEE. Trimming removed 3 bases from V and 1 base from J, with 16 bases in between. The CDR3 has 16 residues.

This CDR3 is CASRVRVQETQYF. The DNA of the CDR3 is TGTGCCAGCAGGGTCAGGGTCCAAGAGACCCAGTACTTC. This rearrangement joins TRBV2 to TRBJ2-5; tentatively, D is TRBD1 (5 bases). The V end lost 6 bases, the J end lost 1 base, and 9 bases lay between the germline ends. Germline lookup yields CDR1 SNHLY and CDR2 FYNNEI. The CDR3 spans 13 residues. Combining the CDR3 with reference TRBV2 and TRBJ2-5 gives the whole variable domain EPEVTQTPSHQVTQMGQEVILRCVPISNHLYFYWYRQILGQKVEFLVSFYNNEISEKSEIFDDQFSVERPDGSNFTLKIRSTKLEDSAMYFCASRVRVQETQYFGPGTRLLVL.

The chain carries TRBV5-1 and TRBJ2-2, with 7 bases aligning to TRBD1. The CDR3 is 14 amino acids. Germline CDR1 SGHRS, CDR2 YFSETQ. Trimming removed 4 bases from V and 2 bases from J; junction bases left unmatched: 2. The CDR3 sequence: CASSGTDNTGELFF. The CDR3 region has the DNA TGCGCCAGCAGCGGGACAGACAACACCGGGGAGCTGTTTTTT. The full variable domain, its missing parts supplied by reference TRBV5-1 and TRBJ2-2, is KAGVTQTPRYLIKTRGQQVTLSCSPISGHRSVSWYQQTPGQGLQFLFEYFSETQRNKGNFPGRFSGRQFSNSRSEMNVSTLELGDSALYLCASSGTDNTGELFFGEGSRLTVL.

This clone was recorded only once. V and J are TRBV28 and TRBJ2-7; 8 positions agree with TRBD1. The germline CDR1 and CDR2 sequences are MDHEN and SYDVKM. Losses at the gene ends were 0 bases for V and 5 bases for J; bases not matched to a gene: 9. The CDR3 totals 16 residues. The CDR3 DNA reads as TGTGCCAGCAGTTTATGGCAGGGGGCATCTTTCCACGAGCAGTACTTC. This sequence encodes CASSLWQGASFHEQYF.

This chain joins TRBV2 and TRBJ2-3; 8 positions agree with TRBD1. Losses at the gene ends were 4 bases for V and 0 bases for J; bases not matched to a gene: 3. The CDR3 sequence is 15 residues long. Germline V CDR1 and CDR2: SNHLY, FYNNEI. Here the CDR3 DNA reads TGTGCCAGCAGTGGGGACAGGCATAGCACAGATACGCAGTATTTT. This gives the protein CASSGDRHSTDTQYF. Variable domain in full (rest from reference TRBV2 and TRBJ2-3): EPEVTQTPSHQVTQMGQEVILRCVPISNHLYFYWYRQILGQKVEFLVSFYNNEISEKSEIFDDQFSVERPDGSNFTLKIRSTKLEDSAMYFCASSGDRHSTDTQYFGPGTRLTVL.

The chain couples TRBV27 to TRBJ2-3; D possibly corresponds to TRBD2 (6 bases). Germline V gene sequence: CDR1 MNHEY, CDR2 SMNVEV (reference sequence). The V gene lost 6 bases and the J gene lost 2 bases, with 12 bases spanning the gap. This CDR3 is 14 amino acids long. CDR3: CASRVGGNTDTQYF. The CDR3 region has the DNA TGTGCCAGCAGAGTTGGCGGGAACACAGATACGCAGTATTTT.